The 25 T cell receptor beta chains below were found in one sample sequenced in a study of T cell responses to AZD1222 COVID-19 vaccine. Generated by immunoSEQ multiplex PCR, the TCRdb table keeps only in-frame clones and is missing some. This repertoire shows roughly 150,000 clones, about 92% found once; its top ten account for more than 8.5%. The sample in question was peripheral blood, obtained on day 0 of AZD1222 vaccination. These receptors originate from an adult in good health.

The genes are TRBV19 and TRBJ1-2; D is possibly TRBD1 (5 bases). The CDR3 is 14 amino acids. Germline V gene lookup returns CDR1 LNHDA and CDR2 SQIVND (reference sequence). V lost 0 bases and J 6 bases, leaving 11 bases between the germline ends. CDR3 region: CASSIDPGTHGYTF. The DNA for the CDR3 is TGTGCCAGTAGTATAGATCCAGGGACTCATGGCTACACCTTC.

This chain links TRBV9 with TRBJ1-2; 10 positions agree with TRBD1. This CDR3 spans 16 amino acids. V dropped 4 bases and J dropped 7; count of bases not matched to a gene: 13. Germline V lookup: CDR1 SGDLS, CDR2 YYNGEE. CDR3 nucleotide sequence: TGTGCCAGCAGCACTACAAGAGGACAGGGGGAAGGTGGCTACACCTTC. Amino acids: CASSTTRGQGEGGYTF.

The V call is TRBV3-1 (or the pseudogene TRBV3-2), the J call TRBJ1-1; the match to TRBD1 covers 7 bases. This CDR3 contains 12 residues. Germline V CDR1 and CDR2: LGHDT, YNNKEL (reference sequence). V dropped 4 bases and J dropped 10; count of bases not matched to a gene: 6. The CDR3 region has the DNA TGTGCCAGCAGCCTACAGGGGTTCACAGCTTTCTTT. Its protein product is CASSLQGFTAFF.

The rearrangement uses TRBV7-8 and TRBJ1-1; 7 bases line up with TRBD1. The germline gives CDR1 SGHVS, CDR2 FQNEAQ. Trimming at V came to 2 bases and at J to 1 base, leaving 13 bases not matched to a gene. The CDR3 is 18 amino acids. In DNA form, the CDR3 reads TGTGCCAGCAGCTTATCGGTTGAGGGACAGACCAGGAACACTGAAGCTTTCTTT. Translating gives CASSLSVEGQTRNTEAFF.

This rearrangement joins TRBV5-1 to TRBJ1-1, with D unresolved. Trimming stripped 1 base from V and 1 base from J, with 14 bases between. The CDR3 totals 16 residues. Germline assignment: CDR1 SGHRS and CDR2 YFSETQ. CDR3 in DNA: TGCGCCAGCAGCTTGACTCGATTGCCGGGGAACACTGAAGCTTTCTTT. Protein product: CASSLTRLPGNTEAFF.

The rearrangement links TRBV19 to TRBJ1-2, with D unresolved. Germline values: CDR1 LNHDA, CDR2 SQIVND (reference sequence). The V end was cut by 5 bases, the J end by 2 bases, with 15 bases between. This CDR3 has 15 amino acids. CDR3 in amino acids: CASSDISWVNYGYTF. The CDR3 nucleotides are TGTGCCAGTAGTGACATTTCCTGGGTGAACTATGGCTACACCTTC. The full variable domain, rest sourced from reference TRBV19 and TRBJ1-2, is DGGITQSPKYLFRKEGQNVTLSCEQNLNHDAMYWYRQDPGQGLRLIYYSQIVNDFQKGDIAEGYSVSREKKESFPLTVTSAQKNPTAFYLCASSDISWVNYGYTFGSGTRLTVV.

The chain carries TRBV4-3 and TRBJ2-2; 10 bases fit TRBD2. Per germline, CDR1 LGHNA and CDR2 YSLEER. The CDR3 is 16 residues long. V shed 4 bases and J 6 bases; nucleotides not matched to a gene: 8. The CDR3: CASSRSGLAGAGELFF. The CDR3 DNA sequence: TGCGCCAGCAGCCGCTCGGGGCTAGCGGGGGCCGGGGAGCTGTTTTTT.

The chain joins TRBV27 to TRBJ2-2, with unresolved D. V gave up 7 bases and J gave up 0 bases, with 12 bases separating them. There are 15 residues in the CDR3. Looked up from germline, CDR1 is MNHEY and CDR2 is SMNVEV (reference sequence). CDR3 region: CASKSLGSNTGELFF. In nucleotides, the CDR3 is TGTGCCAGCAAGAGTCTGGGATCGAACACCGGGGAGCTGTTTTTT.

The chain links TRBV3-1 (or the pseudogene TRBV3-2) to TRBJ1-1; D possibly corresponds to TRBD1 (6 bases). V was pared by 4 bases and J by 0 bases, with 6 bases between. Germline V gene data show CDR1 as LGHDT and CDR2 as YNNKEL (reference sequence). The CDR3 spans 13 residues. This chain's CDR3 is CASSRQVNTEAFF. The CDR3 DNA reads TGTGCCAGCAGCCGACAGGTGAACACTGAAGCTTTCTTT.

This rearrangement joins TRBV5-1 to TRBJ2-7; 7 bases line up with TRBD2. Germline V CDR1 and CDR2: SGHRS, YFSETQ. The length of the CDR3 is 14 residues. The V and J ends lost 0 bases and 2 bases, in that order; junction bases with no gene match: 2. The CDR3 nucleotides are TGCGCCAGCAGCTTGGGGACTAGACCCTACGAGCAGTACTTC. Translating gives CASSLGTRPYEQYF.

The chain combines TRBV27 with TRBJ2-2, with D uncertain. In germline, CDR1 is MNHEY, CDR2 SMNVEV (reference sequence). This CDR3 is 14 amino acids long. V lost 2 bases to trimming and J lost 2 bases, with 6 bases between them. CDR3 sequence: CASSLPTNTGELFF. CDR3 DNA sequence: TGTGCCAGCAGTTTACCGACTAACACCGGGGAGCTGTTTTTT.

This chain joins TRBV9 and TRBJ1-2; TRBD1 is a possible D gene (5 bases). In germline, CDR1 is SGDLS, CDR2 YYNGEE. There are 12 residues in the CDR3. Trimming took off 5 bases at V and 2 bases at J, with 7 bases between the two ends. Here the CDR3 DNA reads TGTGCCAGCAGATCAGGGAACTATGGCTACACCTTC. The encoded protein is CASRSGNYGYTF.

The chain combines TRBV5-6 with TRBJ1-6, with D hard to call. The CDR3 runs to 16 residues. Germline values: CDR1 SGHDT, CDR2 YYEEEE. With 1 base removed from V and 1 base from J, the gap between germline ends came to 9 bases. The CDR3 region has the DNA TGTGCCAGCAGCTTGTGGGCGATTTCCTATAATTCACCCCTCCACTTT. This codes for CASSLWAISYNSPLHF.

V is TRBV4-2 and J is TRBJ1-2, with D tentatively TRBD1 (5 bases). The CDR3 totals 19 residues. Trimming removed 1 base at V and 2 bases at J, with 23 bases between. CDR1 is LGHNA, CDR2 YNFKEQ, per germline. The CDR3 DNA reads TGTGCCAGCAGCCAAGGCAAGATTCGGGGTGGGGGAGAAAACTATGGCTACACCTTC. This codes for CASSQGKIRGGGENYGYTF.

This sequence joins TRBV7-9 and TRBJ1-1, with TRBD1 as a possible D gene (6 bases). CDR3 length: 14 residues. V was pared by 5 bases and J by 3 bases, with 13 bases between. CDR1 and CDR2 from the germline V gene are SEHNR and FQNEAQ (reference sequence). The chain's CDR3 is CASSHRERDTEAFF. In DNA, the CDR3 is TGTGCCAGCAGCCACAGGGAAAGGGACACTGAAGCTTTCTTT.

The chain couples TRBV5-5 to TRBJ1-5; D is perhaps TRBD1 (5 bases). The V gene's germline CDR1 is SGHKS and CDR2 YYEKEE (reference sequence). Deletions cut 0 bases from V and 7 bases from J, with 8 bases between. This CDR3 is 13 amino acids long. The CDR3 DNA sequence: TGTGCCAGCAGCTTGGAAGGGGCACAGCCCCAGCATTTT. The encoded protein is CASSLEGAQPQHF.

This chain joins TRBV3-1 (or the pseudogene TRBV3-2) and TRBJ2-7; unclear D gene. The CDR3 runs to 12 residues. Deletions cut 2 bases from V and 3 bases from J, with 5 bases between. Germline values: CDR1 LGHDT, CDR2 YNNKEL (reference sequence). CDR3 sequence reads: CASSQSIYEQYF. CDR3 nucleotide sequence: TGTGCCAGCAGCCAATCAATCTACGAGCAGTACTTC.

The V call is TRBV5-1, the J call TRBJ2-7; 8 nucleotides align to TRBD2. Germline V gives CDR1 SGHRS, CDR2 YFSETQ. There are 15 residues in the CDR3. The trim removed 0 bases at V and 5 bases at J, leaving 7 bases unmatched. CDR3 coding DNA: TGCGCCAGCAGCTTGGCCAACGGGAGGGTCGACGAGCAGTACTTC. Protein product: CASSLANGRVDEQYF.

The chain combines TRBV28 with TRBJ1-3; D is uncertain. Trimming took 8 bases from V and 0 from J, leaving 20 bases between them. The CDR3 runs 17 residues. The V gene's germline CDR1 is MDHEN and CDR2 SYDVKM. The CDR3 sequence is CASGQDFGFFSGNTIYF. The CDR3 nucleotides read TGTGCCAGCGGTCAAGACTTCGGGTTCTTCTCTGGAAACACCATATATTTT.

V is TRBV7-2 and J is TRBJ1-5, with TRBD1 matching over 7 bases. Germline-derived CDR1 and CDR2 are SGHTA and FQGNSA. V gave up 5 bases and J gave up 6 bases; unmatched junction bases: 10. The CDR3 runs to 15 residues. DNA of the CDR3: TGTGCCAGCAGCCCAACACAGGGGACGGGTCAGCCCCAGCATTTT. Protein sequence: CASSPTQGTGQPQHF. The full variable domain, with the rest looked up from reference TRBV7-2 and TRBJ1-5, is GAGVSQSPSNKVTEKGKDVELRCDPISGHTALYWYRQSLGQGLEFLIYFQGNSAPDKSGLPSDRFSAERTGGSVSTLTIQRTQQEDSAVYLCASSPTQGTGQPQHFGDGTRLSIL.

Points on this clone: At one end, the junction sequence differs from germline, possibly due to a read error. Written as DNA, the CDR3 is TGTGCCAGCAGTGGGGACAGGGTGTTGGACTTT. Translation: CASSGDRVLDF. The V and J genes are TRBV2 and TRBJ1-1; the match to TRBD1 covers 9 bases. Germline V CDR1 and CDR2: SNHLY, FYNNEI. This CDR3 comprises 11 residues.

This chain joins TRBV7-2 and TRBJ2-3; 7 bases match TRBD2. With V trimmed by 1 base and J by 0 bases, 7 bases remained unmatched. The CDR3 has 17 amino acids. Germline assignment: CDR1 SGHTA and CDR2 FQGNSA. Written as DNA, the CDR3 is TGTGCCAGCAGCTTAGAAGCCGGGACTACCAGCACAGATACGCAGTATTTT. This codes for CASSLEAGTTSTDTQYF.

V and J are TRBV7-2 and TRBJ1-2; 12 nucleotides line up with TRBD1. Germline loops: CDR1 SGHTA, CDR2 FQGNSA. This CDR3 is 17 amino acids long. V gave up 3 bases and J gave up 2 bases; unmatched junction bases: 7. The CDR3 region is CASSFGGTGGANYGYTF. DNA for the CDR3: TGTGCCAGCAGCTTTGGGGGGACAGGGGGCGCAAACTATGGCTACACCTTC.

The CDR3 nucleotides read TGTGCCAGCAGCTTCGAGCACGAGCAGTACTTC. Its protein is CASSFEHEQYF. The V call is TRBV11-3, the J call TRBJ2-7, with D unresolved. The CDR3 has 11 amino acids. Trimming removed 3 bases at V and 5 bases at J, with 5 bases between. The germline V gene encodes CDR1 SGHNT and CDR2 YENEEA.

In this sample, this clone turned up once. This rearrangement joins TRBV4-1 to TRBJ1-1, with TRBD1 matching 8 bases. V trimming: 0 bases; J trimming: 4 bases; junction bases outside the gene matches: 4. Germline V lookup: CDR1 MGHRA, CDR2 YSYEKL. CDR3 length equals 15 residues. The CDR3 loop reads CASSQENRGGTEAFF. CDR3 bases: TGCGCCAGCAGCCAAGAAAACAGGGGGGGCACTGAAGCTTTCTTT.